This is a list of T cell receptor beta chains from one sample in a study of T cell responses to AZD1222 COVID-19 vaccine. Profiling relied on immunoSEQ multiplex PCR, and the TCRdb table lists in-frame clones only, not all of them. The data contain some 96,000 clones, around nine tenths of them seen just once; the ten biggest clones take up 2.8%. The source was peripheral blood, collected on day 0 of AZD1222 vaccination. The receptors originated from an adult in good health. Both conserved end residues are part of each CDR3. D genes are given only for firm matches. Clone size is stated in some rows and not others, as once, few, many or a class when expanded.

d_call clone_size j_call v_call cdr3_aa cdr3_nt
NA NA TRBJ1-6 TRBV10-3 CAISEQENNSPLHF TGTGCCATCAGTGAACAGGAAAATAATTCACCCCTCCACTTT
NA NA TRBJ2-1 TRBV5-1 CASSLAGPSNEQFF TGCGCCAGCAGCTTGGCAGGACCGAGCAATGAGCAGTTCTTC
NA NA TRBJ1-6 TRBV5-4 CASSLGQAYNSPLHF TGTGCCAGCAGCTTGGGCCAGGCATATAATTCACCCCTCCACTTT
TRBD1 NA TRBJ1-1 TRBV27 CASSEDRKGTEAFF TGTGCCAGCAGCGAGGACAGGAAGGGCACTGAAGCTTTCTTT
TRBD2 NA TRBJ2-7 TRBV27 CASSFTSGGHEQYF TGTGCCAGCAGTTTCACTAGCGGGGGACACGAGCAGTACTTC
NA NA TRBJ1-5 TRBV12-3/TRBV12-4 CASSLSRDQPQHF TGTGCCAGCAGTTTATCAAGGGATCAGCCCCAGCATTTT
TRBD1 NA TRBJ1-5 TRBV30 CAWSVRQGAHQPQHF TGTGCCTGGAGTGTACGTCAGGGGGCCCATCAGCCCCAGCATTTT
TRBD1 NA TRBJ1-1 TRBV9 CASSPRRDRGTEAFF TGTGCCAGCAGCCCCCGCCGGGACAGGGGTACTGAAGCTTTCTTT
TRBD1 NA TRBJ2-7 TRBV5-4 CASSPSPTGGNLYEQYF TGTGCCAGCAGCCCCTCCCCGACAGGGGGCAACTTATACGAGCAGTACTTC
NA NA TRBJ1-3 TRBV11-3 CASRGGIAGNTIYF TGTGCCAGCAGGGGGGGAATTGCTGGAAACACCATATATTTT
TRBD2 NA TRBJ2-1 TRBV7-2 CASSLGTSLDNEQFF TGTGCCAGCAGCTTAGGGACTAGCCTTGACAATGAGCAGTTCTTC
NA NA TRBJ1-3 TRBV5-4 CASSLDIGSGNTIYF TGTGCCAGCAGCTTGGATATCGGCTCTGGAAACACCATATATTTT
NA NA TRBJ2-2 TRBV19 CASSAGRRGTGELFF TGTGCCAGTAGTGCCGGGAGACGGGGCACCGGGGAGCTGTTTTTT
TRBD1 NA TRBJ1-2 TRBV3-1/TRBV3-2 CASSQEGAGGRGYTF TGTGCCAGCAGCCAAGAAGGGGCAGGGGGCAGGGGCTACACCTTC
NA NA TRBJ1-1 TRBV27 CASSLAVGNTEAFF TGTGCCAGCAGTTTAGCAGTTGGGAACACTGAAGCTTTCTTT
NA NA TRBJ1-3 TRBV11-3 CASSIRDGGGNTIYF TGTGCCAGCAGCATCCGGGACGGGGGTGGAAACACCATATATTTT
NA NA TRBJ1-1 TRBV28 CASRVNPGPEAFF TGTGCCAGCAGAGTAAATCCGGGACCTGAAGCTTTCTTT
NA NA TRBJ2-1 TRBV4-3 CASSQVSGDYNEQFF TGCGCCAGCAGCCAAGTTTCAGGCGATTACAATGAGCAGTTCTTC
NA once TRBJ2-2 TRBV11-2 CASSLPGLLNTGELFF TGTGCCAGCAGCCTGCCGGGACTCCTGAACACCGGGGAGCTGTTTTTT
TRBD1 once TRBJ1-2 TRBV5-4 CASSPEDGTGGRYGYTF TGTGCCAGCAGCCCTGAGGACGGGACAGGGGGAAGGTATGGCTACACCTTC
TRBD1 NA TRBJ2-7 TRBV11-2 CASSWDRDEQYF TGTGCCAGCAGCTGGGACAGGGACGAGCAGTACTTC
NA NA TRBJ2-7 TRBV7-9 CASMRGGRGGEQYF TGTGCCAGCATGCGGGGTGGCAGGGGCGGCGAGCAGTACTTC
TRBD1 NA TRBJ1-1 TRBV30 CAGRGQLNTEAFF TGTGCCGGAAGGGGGCAGTTGAACACTGAAGCTTTCTTT
NA NA TRBJ1-6 TRBV4-3 CASSQESGEGGSPLHF TGCGCCAGCAGCCAAGAGAGTGGAGAGGGAGGATCACCCCTCCACTTT
NA NA TRBJ1-1 TRBV10-3 CAISDLGTEAFF TGTGCCATCAGTGACCTAGGGACTGAAGCTTTCTTT
NA NA TRBJ1-4 TRBV11-2 CASSVLRAHPTNEKLFF TGTGCCAGCAGCGTCTTGAGGGCTCACCCAACTAATGAAAAACTGTTTTTT
NA NA TRBJ1-2 TRBV30 CAWSEGSYGYTF TGTGCCTGGAGTGAAGGGTCCTATGGCTACACCTTC
NA NA TRBJ1-6 TRBV6-5 CASSYSQGGPLHF TGTGCCAGCAGTTACTCACAGGGTGGACCCCTCCACTTT
NA once TRBJ1-4 TRBV6-2/TRBV6-3 CASSYLDRVHEKLFF TGTGCCAGCAGTTACTTGGACAGAGTCCATGAAAAACTGTTTTTT
NA NA TRBJ1-1 TRBV18 CASSPDTEAFF TGTGCCAGCTCACCAGACACTGAAGCTTTCTTT
NA NA TRBJ2-3 TRBV30 CAWSVRQADTQYF TGTGCCTGGAGTGTACGACAGGCGGATACGCAGTATTTT
NA NA TRBJ2-3 TRBV2 CASTWDLGTDTQYF TGTGCCAGCACGTGGGACTTGGGGACAGATACGCAGTATTTT
TRBD1 NA TRBJ1-3 TRBV5-1 CASRQGSGNTIYF TGCGCCAGTAGACAGGGCTCGGGAAACACCATATATTTT
TRBD1 NA TRBJ2-7 TRBV4-1 CASSQVGGDYEQYF TGCGCCAGCAGCCAAGTAGGGGGCGATTACGAGCAGTACTTC
TRBD2 NA TRBJ2-1 TRBV7-6 CASSPRTSGGHNEQFF TGTGCCAGCAGCCCAAGGACTAGCGGGGGGCACAATGAGCAGTTCTTC
TRBD1 NA TRBJ2-1 TRBV7-2 CASSLGPTGGHEQFF TGTGCCAGCAGCTTGGGCCCTACAGGGGGTCACGAGCAGTTCTTC
NA once TRBJ1-1 TRBV6-2/TRBV6-3 CASSYSRGAFF TGTGCCAGCAGTTACTCGAGGGGCGCTTTCTTT
NA NA TRBJ1-4 TRBV25-1 CASRGLNRGKLFF TGTGCCAGCAGGGGACTCAACCGTGGGAAACTGTTTTTT
NA NA TRBJ1-5 TRBV19 CASSTGQSNQPQHF TGTGCCAGTAGTACGGGACAAAGCAATCAGCCCCAGCATTTT
NA NA TRBJ1-6 TRBV5-1 CASSWGSGNSPLHF TGCGCCAGCAGCTGGGGATCAGGGAACTCACCCCTCCACTTT
TRBD1 NA TRBJ2-7 TRBV11-2 CASSLTGTGGRYEQYF TGTGCCAGCAGCTTGACCGGGACAGGGGGGCGGTACGAGCAGTACTTC
NA NA TRBJ2-2 TRBV30 CAWNRPGGELFF TGTGCCTGGAATCGACCTGGCGGGGAGCTGTTTTTT
NA NA TRBJ2-5 TRBV3-1/TRBV3-2 CASSHLGPYVETQYF TGTGCCAGCAGCCACTTAGGGCCCTACGTAGAGACCCAGTACTTC
NA NA TRBJ1-2 TRBV19 CASSMQNYGYTF TGTGCCAGTAGTATGCAAAACTATGGCTACACCTTC
NA NA TRBJ1-1 TRBV6-5 CASSNTYKAAFF TGTGCCAGCAGCAACACGTACAAGGCAGCTTTCTTT
NA NA TRBJ2-1 TRBV27 CASSLFLANEQFF TGTGCCAGCAGTTTGTTTCTAGCCAATGAGCAGTTCTTC
TRBD1 NA TRBJ1-2 TRBV18 CASSPLGQGGTSNYGYTF TGTGCCAGCTCACCTCTGGGACAGGGGGGAACTTCTAACTATGGCTACACCTTC
NA NA TRBJ2-5 TRBV9 CASSLRGTNQETQYF TGTGCCAGCAGCCTGAGGGGCACTAACCAAGAGACCCAGTACTTC
NA many TRBJ2-2 TRBV4-3 CASSQEGQASAGELFF TGCGCCAGCAGCCAAGAGGGGCAGGCTAGCGCCGGGGAGCTGTTTTTT
TRBD1 NA TRBJ2-5 TRBV30 CAWGGQGPWETQYF TGTGCCTGGGGGGGACAGGGACCTTGGGAGACCCAGTACTTC
NA NA TRBJ2-7 TRBV6-5 CASRSRQGGSYEQYF TGTGCCAGCAGGTCCCGACAGGGAGGGTCCTACGAGCAGTACTTC
NA NA TRBJ1-2 TRBV6-1 CASSDIWRRSGYTF TGTGCCAGCAGTGATATCTGGAGGCGAAGTGGCTACACCTTC
NA once TRBJ2-7 TRBV11-2 CASSLEYRVHEQYF TGTGCCAGCAGCTTAGAGTACAGGGTCCACGAGCAGTACTTC
NA NA TRBJ1-1 TRBV5-1 CASSSRGFNTEAFF TGCGCCAGCAGCTCGAGGGGCTTTAACACTGAAGCTTTCTTT
TRBD1 NA TRBJ2-2 TRBV5-4 CASSLAGGRTGELFF TGTGCCAGCAGCTTGGCAGGGGGAAGGACCGGGGAGCTGTTTTTT
NA NA TRBJ2-7 TRBV14 CASSQGALNSYEQYF TGTGCCAGCAGCCAAGGTGCCTTGAACTCCTACGAGCAGTACTTC
NA NA TRBJ2-1 TRBV5-1 CASSSIRGENEQFF TGCGCCAGCAGCTCCATCAGGGGGGAGAATGAGCAGTTCTTC
NA NA TRBJ1-4 TRBV24-1 CATSDSTEKLFF TGTGCCACCAGTGACAGCACCGAAAAACTGTTTTTT
NA once TRBJ1-6 TRBV12-3/TRBV12-4 CASSTGPSPLHF TGTGCCAGCTCCACAGGGCCTTCACCCCTCCACTTT
NA NA TRBJ1-2 TRBV9 CASSVARNYGYTF TGTGCCAGCAGCGTGGCCAGGAACTATGGCTACACCTTC